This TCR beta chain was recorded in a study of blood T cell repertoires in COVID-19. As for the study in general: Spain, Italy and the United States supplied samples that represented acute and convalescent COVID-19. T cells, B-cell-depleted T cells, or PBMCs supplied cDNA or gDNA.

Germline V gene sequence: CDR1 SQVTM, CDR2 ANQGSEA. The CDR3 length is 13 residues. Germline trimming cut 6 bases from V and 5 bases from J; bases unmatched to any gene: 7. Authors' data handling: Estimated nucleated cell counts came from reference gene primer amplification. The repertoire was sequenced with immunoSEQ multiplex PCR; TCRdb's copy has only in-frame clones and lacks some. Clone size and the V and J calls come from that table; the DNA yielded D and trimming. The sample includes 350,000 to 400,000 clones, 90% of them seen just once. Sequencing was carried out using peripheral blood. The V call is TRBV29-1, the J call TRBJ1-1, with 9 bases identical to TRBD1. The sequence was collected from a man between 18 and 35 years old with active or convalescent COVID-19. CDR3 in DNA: TGCAGCGTGTCCGGGACAGGGTTTACTGAAGCTTTCTTT. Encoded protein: CSVSGTGFTEAFF.